This passage covers 12 T cell receptor beta chains from one sample sequenced in a study of T-cell memory formation after mild COVID-19. MiXCR, run by TCRdb on the 5' RACE reads, gives a single entry per CDR3 protein. The sample shows approximately 350,000 distinct CDR3 sequences, roughly an eighth of them seen only once. The sequenced sample consisted of PBMCs or a T cell subset sorted from them (not recorded which). The receptors derive from a man between 18 and 35 years old who had mild COVID-19 (a few samples of this study predate the infection). Cell type and time point are not known.

V is TRBV20-1 and J is TRBJ2-1; D uncertain. With 6 bases removed from V and 14 bases from J, the gap between germline ends came to 23 bases. The CDR3 sequence is 13 residues long. Per germline, CDR1 DFQATT and CDR2 SNEGSKA (reference sequence). The CDR3 is CSARGPPESPKFF. Here the CDR3 DNA reads TGCAGTGCCCGCGGACCCCCGGAGTCTCCCAAGTTCTTC.

V is TRBV19 and J is TRBJ2-2; D gene unclear. The V gene lost 5 bases and the J gene lost 6 bases, with 16 bases spanning the gap. Germline V gene data show CDR1 as LNHDA and CDR2 as SQIVND (reference sequence). The CDR3 is 15 residues long. The CDR3 DNA is TGTGCCAGTAGTCCACTTCGGATTGGAGCCGGGGAGCTGTTTTTT. Protein sequence: CASSPLRIGAGELFF. The full variable domain, completed using reference TRBV19 and TRBJ2-2, is DGGITQSPKYLFRKEGQNVTLSCEQNLNHDAMYWYRQDPGQGLRLIYYSQIVNDFQKGDIAEGYSVSREKKESFPLTVTSAQKNPTAFYLCASSPLRIGAGELFFGEGSRLTVL.

Ten or more counts support this clonotype. The rearrangement joins TRBV7-2 to TRBJ2-1; D perhaps matches TRBD1 (5 bases). The V end was cut by 0 bases, the J end by 0 bases, with 12 bases between. This CDR3 has 17 residues. In germline, CDR1 is SGHTA, CDR2 FQGNSA. The CDR3 DNA reads as TGTGCCAGCAGCTTAGCGGGGCCGGTTAGCTCCTACAATGAGCAGTTCTTC. Residues: CASSLAGPVSSYNEQFF.

The DNA for the CDR3 is TGCAGCGGACAACAGAGTCAAGAGACCCAGTACTTC. Its translation is CSGQQSQETQYF. The V call is TRBV29-1, the J call TRBJ2-5, with D uncertain. Germline values: CDR1 SQVTM, CDR2 ANQGSEA. The V gene lost 7 bases and the J gene lost 2 bases, with 11 bases spanning the gap. The CDR3 length is 12 residues.

Here the CDR3 reads CASSFGRSYEQYF. In DNA, the CDR3 is TGTGCCAGCAGTTTCGGCAGGAGCTACGAGCAGTACTTC. This rearrangement joins TRBV27 to TRBJ2-7; D gene unclear. Looked up from germline, CDR1 is MNHEY and CDR2 is SMNVEV (reference sequence). The CDR3 totals 13 residues. The V and J ends lost 3 bases and 3 bases respectively, with 9 bases between them.

This clonotype was detected only a few times. The rearrangement links TRBV15 to TRBJ1-6; 8 positions match TRBD1. Germline-derived CDR1 and CDR2 are LNHNV and YYDKDF (reference sequence). This CDR3 comprises 15 residues. V lost 0 bases, J lost 10 bases, and 5 bases stayed unmatched. CDR3 in DNA: TGTGCCACCAGCAGAGACAGGGGGCTGGAGTCACCCCTCCACTTT. This translates into CATSRDRGLESPLHF.

The V gene is TRBV6-5, the J gene TRBJ2-1; 9 bases map to TRBD2. V was clipped by 5 bases and J by 7 bases; unmatched bases: 9. Germline assignment: CDR1 MNHEY and CDR2 SVGAGI. The CDR3 is 15 residues long. The CDR3 nucleotides are TGTGCCAGCAGTCAGGGCGGGGGGGCCTTGAATGAGCAGTTCTTC. Translation gives CASSQGGGALNEQFF.

This clonotype was seen repeatedly, ten times or more. The chain joins TRBV4-1 to TRBJ2-7; D is unresolved. The V and J ends lost 1 base and 0 bases respectively, with 13 bases between them. Germline V CDR1 and CDR2: MGHRA, YSYEKL. There are 16 residues in the CDR3. The CDR3 DNA sequence: TGCGCCAGCAGCCAAGTCCTCGGGCGGAGCTCCTACGAGCAGTACTTC. This sequence encodes CASSQVLGRSSYEQYF.

The rearrangement joins TRBV20-1 to TRBJ2-1; 12 bases fit TRBD1. This CDR3 region has 15 residues. The trim removed 5 bases at V and 7 bases at J, leaving 9 bases unmatched. Germline lookup yields CDR1 DFQATT and CDR2 SNEGSKA (reference sequence). CDR3 sequence: CSAQIRDRGLNEQFF. The CDR3 DNA reads as TGCAGTGCTCAAATCCGGGACAGGGGGCTTAATGAGCAGTTCTTC.

This clonotype was observed many times. The chain links TRBV28 to TRBJ1-4; D is possibly TRBD1 (5 bases). The CDR3 consists of 14 residues. With 6 bases removed from V and 4 bases from J, the gap between germline ends came to 12 bases. Per the germline V gene, CDR1 is MDHEN and CDR2 is SYDVKM. The CDR3 reads CASRGTLFNEKLFF. Written as DNA, the CDR3 is TGTGCCAGCAGGGGGACCCTCTTTAATGAAAAACTGTTTTTT.

V usage is TRBV20-1 and J usage is TRBJ1-1; possibly TRBD1 for D (5 bases). The V gene's germline CDR1 is DFQATT and CDR2 SNEGSKA (reference sequence). The CDR3 is made up of 13 amino acids. The ends were cut back, 2 bases at V and 4 bases at J, with 11 bases in the middle. The CDR3 DNA reads TGCAGTGCTAGAAAGGGGCTCGTCACTGAAGCTTTCTTT. Protein sequence: CSARKGLVTEAFF.

This clonotype was found a few times. V usage is TRBV20-1 and J usage is TRBJ2-5, with 14 positions matching TRBD2. The junction had 8 bases not matched to a gene; V was cut back by 6 bases and J by 5 bases. The germline gives CDR1 DFQATT, CDR2 SNEGSKA (reference sequence). The CDR3 runs 15 residues. CDR3 DNA: TGCAGTGCAGAGGGACTAGCGGGGGTTAGGGAGACCCAGTACTTC. Translation gives CSAEGLAGVRETQYF.